These T cell receptor beta chains were read from a single sample in a study of T cell responses to AZD1222 COVID-19 vaccine. Measured with immunoSEQ multiplex PCR; TCRdb has only the in-frame clones, and not every one. The sample lists around 160,000 clones, just over 90% occurring once. Sequencing used peripheral blood, obtained 28 days after the second AZD1222 dose. The receptors come from an adult who received the AZD1222 COVID-19 vaccine. The CDR3 runs from the conserved cysteine through the conserved F or W. D genes are given only for firm matches. Part of the rows lack a size; the others show once, few, many or a class for expanded clones.

>TRBJ1-5|.|once|TRBV6-5
CASRKGHGGNQPQHF
TGTGCCAGCAGAAAGGGGCACGGTGGCAATCAGCCCCAGCATTTT
>TRBJ1-2|.|.|TRBV18
CASSPSAAGEYYGYTF
TGTGCCAGCTCACCATCCGCGGCGGGGGAGTACTATGGCTACACCTTC
>TRBJ2-2|TRBD2|once|TRBV12-3/TRBV12-4
CASTALAGGELFF
TGTGCCAGCACCGCCCTAGCGGGGGGGGAGCTGTTTTTT
>TRBJ1-1|TRBD1|.|TRBV19
CASSARQGVTEAFF
TGTGCCAGTAGTGCCAGACAGGGTGTCACTGAAGCTTTCTTT
>TRBJ1-2|.|once|TRBV20-1
CSGVGYTF
TGCAGTGGGGTTGGCTACACCTTC
>TRBJ2-7|.|.|TRBV5-1
CASSLASYEQYF
TGCGCCAGCAGCTTGGCTTCCTACGAGCAGTACTTC
>TRBJ1-4|TRBD1|.|TRBV6-5
CASSQGESQKLFF
TGTGCCAGCAGCCAGGGGGAGTCCCAAAAACTGTTTTTT
>TRBJ1-5|TRBD1|few|TRBV5-1
CASSLAPTGAGQPQHF
TGCGCCAGCAGCTTGGCCCCTACAGGGGCGGGACAGCCCCAGCATTTT
>TRBJ1-2|.|.|TRBV7-2
CASSLVIGGSLYGYTF
TGTGCCAGCAGCTTAGTTATCGGGGGATCCCTCTATGGCTACACCTTC
>TRBJ2-3|TRBD2|.|TRBV5-1
CASSLLLAGTGTDTQYF
TGCGCCAGCAGCTTGCTTCTAGCGGGGACCGGCACAGATACGCAGTATTTT
>TRBJ2-7|.|.|TRBV2
CAGSDIRDGYHEQYF
TGTGCCGGCAGTGATATCCGGGACGGCTACCACGAGCAGTACTTC
>TRBJ1-5|.|.|TRBV4-1
CASSPRDAERGAQHF
TGCGCCAGCAGCCCCCGGGACGCCGAAAGGGGGGCCCAGCATTTT
>TRBJ2-1|.|.|TRBV5-1
CASSLEPYNEQFF
TGCGCCAGCAGCTTGGAGCCCTACAATGAGCAGTTCTTC
>TRBJ1-1|.|once|TRBV18
CASSTGRGNTEAFF
TGTGCCAGCTCCACCGGACGTGGAAACACTGAAGCTTTCTTT